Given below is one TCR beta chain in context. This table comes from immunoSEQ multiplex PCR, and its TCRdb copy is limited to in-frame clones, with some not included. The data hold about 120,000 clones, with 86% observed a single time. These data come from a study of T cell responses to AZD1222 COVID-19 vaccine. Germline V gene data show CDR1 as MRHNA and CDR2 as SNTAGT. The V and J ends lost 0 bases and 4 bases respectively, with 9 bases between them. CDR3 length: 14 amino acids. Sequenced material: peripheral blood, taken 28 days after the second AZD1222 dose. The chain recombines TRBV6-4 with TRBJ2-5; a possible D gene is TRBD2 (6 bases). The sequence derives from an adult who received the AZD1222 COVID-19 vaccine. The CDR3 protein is CASSDSRGGETQYF. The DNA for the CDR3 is TGTGCCAGCAGTGACTCTAGGGGAGGAGAGACCCAGTACTTC.